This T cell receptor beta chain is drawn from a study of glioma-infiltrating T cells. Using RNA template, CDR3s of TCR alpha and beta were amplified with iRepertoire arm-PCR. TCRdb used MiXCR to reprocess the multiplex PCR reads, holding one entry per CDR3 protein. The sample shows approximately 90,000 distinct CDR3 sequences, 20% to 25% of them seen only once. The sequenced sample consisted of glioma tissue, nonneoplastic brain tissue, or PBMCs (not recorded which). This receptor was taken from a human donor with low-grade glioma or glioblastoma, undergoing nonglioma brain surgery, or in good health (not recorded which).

The CDR3 region is CASSPRTGPKETQYF. Written as DNA, the CDR3 is TGTGCCAGTAGCCCCCGGACTGGCCCGAAAGAGACCCAGTACTTC. The genes are TRBV19 and TRBJ2-5, with D maybe TRBD2 (5 bases). Germline lookup yields CDR1 LNHDA and CDR2 SQIVND (reference sequence). This CDR3 is 15 amino acids long. Trimming cost V 6 bases and J 3 bases, with 17 bases left between them.